This record covers a single T cell receptor (beta chain). Its cognate antigen has yet to be identified. No much larger clone exists at a distance of one base, and base qualities are not known. The record originates from a study of cytomegalovirus exposure and HLA in healthy donors (dated by TCRdb to about 2017). Some background on the complete study: According to an earlier analysis of several hundred of the donors, about 180 million T cells yielded roughly 100 million unique TCR beta sequences and around 280 Gb of sequence data. An early release covering roughly 600 HLA-typed donors comprised 250 to 350 gigabases of sequencing data and approximately 80 million unique TCR sequences. Among the roughly 400 genotyped donors, approximately 76% belonged to the genetic ancestry cluster associated with self-reported Caucasian donors. The study aimed to test whether signatures of past pathogen exposure could be identified by cataloging public T cell receptors. The study profiled the T cell repertoires of around 700 subjects by immunosequencing and related them to cytomegalovirus serostatus. Besides the first cohort of around 700 subjects, a separate validation cohort made up of 120 different subjects was used. To predict cytomegalovirus infection status, the study combined high-throughput TCR immunosequencing, statistical association of individual TCRs with disease status, and machine learning. In a later analysis, previously published TCR beta repertoires from 670 or so donors were re-analyzed and high-resolution HLA genotyping was added so that TCR occurrence patterns could be studied. In the later analysis, no new phenotypic data were used to find candidate immune exposures; instead, reliance was placed on TCR beta sequences and their occurrence across donors. To decide whether each TCR beta V gene segment behaved as functional or pseudogenic, an earlier analysis of some 600 of the donors relied on high-throughput TCR beta sequencing. Donor age, sex, ethnicity and CMV serostatus were compiled together with the repertoire data. Genome-wide SNP genotypes for about three fifths of the roughly 670 donors were used in a later genetic analysis, which treated that subset as a discovery cohort. All discovery cohort repertoires had been generated on a single sequencing platform. HLA typing included class I and class II loci at four-digit resolution. The number of donors typed differed by locus, with about 629-630 for A, B, C, DRB1 and DQB1, roughly 520 for DQA1, 600 to 610 for DPA1, and some 450 for DPB1. Because of strong linkage in the cohort, a few DR-DQ haplotypes were treated as single units for association and clustering. On average, roughly 250,000 unique TCR beta nucleotide sequences were sequenced per donor among several hundred genotyped donors of the cohort, with about 19% of those sequences being non-productive. General study outcomes and caveats: In this cohort, only TCR beta chains were sequenced, and detectable features were limited by the absence of alpha or paired-chain data. A few of the identified cytomegalovirus-associated TCR beta chains were confirmed in vitro to be specific for cytomegalovirus antigens. According to a later analysis, parvovirus B19, influenza, CMV and Epstein-Barr virus appeared linked to several top co-occurrence clusters. In a later analysis, most CMV-associated TCR beta chains were found to appear HLA-restricted, with HLA associations seemingly driven largely by CMV exposure. A later analysis found that HLA-associated TCR beta chains were more clonally expanded and had lower generation probabilities than equally common non-associated chains. In a later genetic analysis, fewer N-insertions in productive TCRs were reported among donors in an Asian-associated ancestry cluster than the approximately 710-donor mean. The study gave a list of about 160 TCR beta chains associated with cytomegalovirus. The sequencing pipeline was judged likely to have produced a cluster of highly shared sequence variants as a technical artifact. Correlated functional status among segregating V segments might be attributable to linkage disequilibrium, but an unknown experimental factor could not be ruled out. A later genetic analysis associated a missense DCLRE1C variant with V-gene and J-gene trimming of TCR beta chains, and an independent cohort replicated the association. In a later analysis, the rate of TCR association differed among HLA loci, with DRB1 alleles having the most associated TCRs and HLA-C alleles having the fewest. Across donors, most TCR sequences were observed very rarely, whereas some public TCRs were present in many individuals. The only immune exposure information available for the cohort was CMV serostatus. The classifier was reported to diagnose cytomegalovirus status with high specificity and sensitivity in both the original cohort and the validation cohort. At a false discovery rate of 0.05, a later analysis linked roughly 17,000 TCR beta sequences to specific HLA alleles. The 87-base-pair reads could not distinguish some IMGT-functional V segments, including TRBV6-2 and TRBV6-3, so those segments were excluded. The authors suggested that the approach could potentially be extended to other disease states and immunological phenotypes. Because some donors lacked HLA typing at each locus, the association tests relied only on the typed subset. Presence/absence analyses assumed roughly uniform sequencing depth across donors, an assumption that may not hold. A further reported finding was that TCR beta sequences accurately predicted the HLA-A and HLA-B alleles for most subjects in the first cohort. Because counts were too low, about 17 rarely observed V segments, including chromosome 9 orphons, were excluded from the earlier analysis of several hundred of the donors. Broadly in line with IMGT annotations, most TCR beta V segments showed up in productive rearrangements about 87% or about 30% of the time in an earlier analysis of 587 of the donors. Strong co-occurrence of HLA alleles, especially DR and DQ, made assigning TCR associations to individual alleles difficult.

To prepare the library, the immunoSEQ multiplex PCR assay was applied. The multiplex PCR relied on a mix of 60 forward primers for TCR Vbeta segments and 13 reverse primers for TCR Jbeta segments. The CDR3 region of rearranged TCR beta genes was amplified from genomic DNA by a multiplex PCR assay. Amplified TCR beta libraries were sequenced as 87-base-pair reads on the Illumina HiSeq System. The study's processing was this. A later analysis tallied roughly 76 million unique TCR beta chains across the 666 repertoires, and some 10 million of those chains were shared by two or more donors. A nearest-neighbor algorithm error-corrected the raw reads and collapsed the reads into unique sequences, merging closely related sequences to remove PCR and sequencing errors. Alignment of CDR3 sequences to IMGT reference sequences was used to assign V, D and J gene segments. For a sequence to be retained, at least a six-nucleotide match to both a V gene segment and a J gene segment was required. Rearrangements were called productive when the CDR3 lacked stop codons and stayed in frame with V and J; all others were non-productive. Following IMGT convention, CDR3 was defined as the stretch from the second conserved V-encoded cysteine to the conserved J-encoded phenylalanine. The earlier analysis of some 600 of the donors excluded sequences that lacked an unambiguous match to a single V gene segment. In an earlier analysis of approximately 550 of the donors, V segments were called functional above 56.7% productive rearrangements and were called segregating when the between-donor standard deviation exceeded 5%. A statistical classification framework was developed to diagnose cytomegalovirus status using the catalog of TCR beta chain sequences. In a later analysis, V and J genes were assigned by comparing TCR nucleotide sequences against IMGT/GENE-DB human TR gene sequences. In a later analysis, CDR3 sequences and most-parsimonious VDJ recombination scenarios were assigned using the TCRdist pipeline. In a later analysis, each TCR beta chain was defined by its CDR3 amino acid sequence together with its V-gene family, and reads without a unique V-gene family were excluded. As a way to deal with suspected cross-contamination and a sequencing artifact, a later analysis dropped more than 500 nucleotide sequences that were highly shared and had low generation probability. In a later analysis, a clonal expansion index was calculated for each public chain from normalized within-repertoire ranks of inferred template counts. A later analysis computed generation probabilities with a VDJ recombination model fitted to out-of-frame rearrangements, and checked the results against IGoR. Hypergeometric tests were used in a later analysis to score TCR-TCR, TCR-HLA and TCR-CMV co-occurrence, with a repertoire-size bias correction applied to the TCR pairs. False discovery rates were estimated in a later analysis by permuting HLA or CMV assignments 20 times. In a later analysis, co-occurring TCRs were grouped using DBSCAN, and TCRdist sequence similarity was added for clustering within HLA-allele-positive subsets. Repertoires with fewer than 30,000 or more than 120,000 public chains were left out of co-occurrence clustering, as were roughly five repertoires with anomalous nucleotide sharing. TCRdb took over this immuneACCESS table, retaining in-frame rearrangements with V and J assigned. Such tables are incomplete; in checked studies, under half of the missing clones stem from an unresolved V gene, and the remainder is unexplained. V and J calls and clone size are given by that table; D and trimming were obtained from the DNA. The table for this sample lists under 200,000 clones; roughly 73% of them were counted only once. In total, the top ten clones hold about 2% of the sample.

The cohort was made up of hundreds of healthy bone marrow donors. All cohort members were sampled while nominally healthy, although unrecorded immune exposures were likely present. The donor tested CMV seronegative, placing the donor among the roughly 350 seronegative members of the cohort. A peripheral blood sample was collected from each donor, and TCR beta sequencing was performed on peripheral blood mononuclear cells. Genomic DNA extraction from the blood cell samples was performed with the Qiagen DNeasy Blood Extraction Kit. The CDR1 and CDR2 encoded by the germline V gene are MNHNS and SASEGT. The V and J ends are trimmed by 1 base and 0 bases, leaving 9 bases between them. Reading from cysteine to phenylalanine, the CDR3 counts 16 amino acids. Here the CDR3 DNA is all that survives: 48 bases in frame from base 1.

The sequenced material came from PBMCs. The origin of this receptor is a woman in her 30s in good health and CMV-seronegative. The sequence joins TRBV6-1 to TRBJ2-2, with no D gene named confidently. CDR3 protein: CASSEVWQANTGELFF. The base sequence is TGTGCCAGCAGTGAAGTCTGGCAGGCGAACACCGGGGAGCTGTTTTTT.